This T cell receptor beta chain derives from a study of patients and donors after allogeneic stem cell transplantation (dated by TCRdb to the early 2020s). The CDR3 runs 15 residues from the cysteine to the phenylalanine. Only CDR3 DNA is held: 45 bases, read in frame from base 1. In the germline V gene (reference sequence), CDR1 corresponds to SEHNR and CDR2 to FQNEAQ. Trimming leaves V shorter by 5 bases and J shorter by 6 bases, with the junction holding 11 bases beyond the gene matches. Library preparation used RT-PCR. The instrument given in TCRdb is NextSeq 550. Through fastp at Q25 and MiXCR, TCRdb rebuilt clones from the public reads, retaining in-frame beta chains. When rows share a CDR3 protein, they turn into one entry using the most common DNA and genes. Present in this sample are 84,000 or so distinct CDR3 sequences, roughly 48% of which were seen just once. The ten top clones hold roughly three fifths of the sample.

This clonotype was detected only a few times. The clone's antigen remains unknown. Per-base quality was not reported, and no clone a single base away is much larger than it. This clonotype originated in a human donor who was either an allogeneic HSCT recipient or a stem cell or donor lymphocyte infusion donor (not recorded which). It is not recorded whose cells these are; they may come from a transplant donor. The rearranged segments are TRBV7-9 and TRBJ1-1; TRBD1 aligns with 8 central bases. Sequencing was done on a sample of blood, either unsorted or a sorted T cell fraction (not recorded which). The CDR3 region has the sequence CASSDGQGTGAEAFF. The base sequence is TGTGCCAGCAGCGATGGACAGGGAACGGGCGCTGAAGCTTTCTTT. Supplemented by the reference TRBV7-9 and TRBJ1-1 proteins around the CDR3, the complete variable domain is DTGVSQNPRHKITKRGQNVTFRCDPISEHNRLYWYRQTLGQGPEFLTYFQNEAQLEKSRLLSDRFSAERPKGSFSTLEIQRTEQGDSAMYLCASSDGQGTGAEAFFGQGTRLTVV.